This T cell receptor (beta chain) was documented in a study of T cell responses to AZD1222 COVID-19 vaccine. Study results and limitations: Compared with day 0, the breadth and depth of the Spike-specific TCR repertoire rose significantly after two doses of AZD1222.

Generated by immunoSEQ multiplex PCR, the TCRdb table keeps only in-frame clones and is missing some. The sample includes fewer than 200,000 clones, 85% to 90% of them seen just once. A remark on this clone: Its matching antigen is unknown.

The clonotype originates from an adult in good health. The material was peripheral blood, obtained on day 0 of AZD1222 vaccination.

This CDR3 is CASSLEDTGELFF. As DNA, the CDR3 is TGTGCCAGCAGCTTAGAGGACACCGGGGAGCTGTTTTTT. The rearrangement uses TRBV7-6 and TRBJ2-2, with unresolved D. The CDR3 spans 13 residues. Trimming cost V 1 base and J 3 bases, with 3 bases left between them. The germline V gene encodes CDR1 SGHVS and CDR2 FNYEAQ. Variable domain in full (rest from reference TRBV7-6 and TRBJ2-2): GAGVSQSPRYKVTKRGQDVALRCDPISGHVSLYWYRQALGQGPEFLTYFNYEAQQDKSGLPNDRFSAERPEGSISTLTIQRTEQRDSAMYRCASSLEDTGELFFGEGSRLTVL.